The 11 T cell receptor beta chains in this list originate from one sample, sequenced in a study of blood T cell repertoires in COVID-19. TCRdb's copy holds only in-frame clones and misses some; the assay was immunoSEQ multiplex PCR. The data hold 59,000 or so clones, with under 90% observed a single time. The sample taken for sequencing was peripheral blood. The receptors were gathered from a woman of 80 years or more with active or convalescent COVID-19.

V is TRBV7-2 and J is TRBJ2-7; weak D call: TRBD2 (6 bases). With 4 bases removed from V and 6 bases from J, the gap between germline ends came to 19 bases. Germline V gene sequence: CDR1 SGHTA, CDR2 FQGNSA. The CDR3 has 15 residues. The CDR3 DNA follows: TGTGCCAGCAGCTCCGGGGCGGGGCGGATCGCCGAGCAGTACTTC. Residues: CASSSGAGRIAEQYF.

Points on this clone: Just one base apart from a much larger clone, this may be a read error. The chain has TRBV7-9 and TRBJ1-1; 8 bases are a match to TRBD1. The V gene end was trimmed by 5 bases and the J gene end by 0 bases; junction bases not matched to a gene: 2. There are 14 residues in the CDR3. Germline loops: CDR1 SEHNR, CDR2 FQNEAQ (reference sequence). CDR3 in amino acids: CASSRQGMNTEAFF. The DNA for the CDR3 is TGTGCCAGCAGCCGACAGGGGATGAACACTGAAGCTTTCTTT.

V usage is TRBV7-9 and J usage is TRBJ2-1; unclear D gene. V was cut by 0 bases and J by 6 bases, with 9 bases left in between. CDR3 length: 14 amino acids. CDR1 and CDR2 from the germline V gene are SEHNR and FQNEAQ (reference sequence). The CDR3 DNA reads TGTGCCAGCAGCTTAGCAATACTTGCCAATGAGCAGTTCTTC. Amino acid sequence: CASSLAILANEQFF.

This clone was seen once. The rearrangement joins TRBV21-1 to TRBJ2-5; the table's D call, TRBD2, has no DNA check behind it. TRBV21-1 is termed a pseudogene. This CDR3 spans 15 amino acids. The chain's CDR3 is CASSAPRGYQETQYF. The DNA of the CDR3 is TGTGCCAGCAGTGCCCCTAGAGGGTACCAAGAGACCCAGTACTTC.

In DNA, the CDR3 is TGCGCCAGCAGCAGGGGGAGCCTGGGGACAGATACGCAGTATTTT. Its translation: CASSRGSLGTDTQYF. The chain has TRBV5-1 and TRBJ2-3; a weak D match, TRBD1 (6 bases). V lost 4 bases, J lost 3 bases, and 15 bases lay in between. The CDR3 sequence is 15 residues long. Germline loops: CDR1 SGHRS, CDR2 YFSETQ.

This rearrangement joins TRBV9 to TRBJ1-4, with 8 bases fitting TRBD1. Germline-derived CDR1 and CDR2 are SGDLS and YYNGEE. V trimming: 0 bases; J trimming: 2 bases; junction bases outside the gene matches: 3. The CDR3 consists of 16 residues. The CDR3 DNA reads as TGTGCCAGCAGCGTAGGCCCAGGGGGCACTAATGAAAAACTGTTTTTT. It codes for CASSVGPGGTNEKLFF.

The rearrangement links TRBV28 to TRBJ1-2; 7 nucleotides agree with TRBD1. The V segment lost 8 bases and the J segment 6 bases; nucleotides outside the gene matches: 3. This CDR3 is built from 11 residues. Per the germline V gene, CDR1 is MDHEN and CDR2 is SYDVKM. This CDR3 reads CASSDRDGYTF. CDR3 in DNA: TGTGCCAGCTCCGACAGGGATGGCTACACCTTC.

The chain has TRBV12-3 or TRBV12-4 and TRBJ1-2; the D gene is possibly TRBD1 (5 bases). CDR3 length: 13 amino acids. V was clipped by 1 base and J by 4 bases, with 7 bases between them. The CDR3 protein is CASSLGQIYGYTF. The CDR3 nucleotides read TGTGCCAGCAGTTTAGGACAGATCTATGGCTACACCTTC.

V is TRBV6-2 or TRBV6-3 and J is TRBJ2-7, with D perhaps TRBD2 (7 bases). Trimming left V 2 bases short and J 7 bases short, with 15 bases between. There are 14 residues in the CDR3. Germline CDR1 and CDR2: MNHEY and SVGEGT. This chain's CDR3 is CASSYGGAPREQYF. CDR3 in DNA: TGTGCCAGCAGTTACGGGGGGGCGCCGAGGGAGCAGTACTTC.

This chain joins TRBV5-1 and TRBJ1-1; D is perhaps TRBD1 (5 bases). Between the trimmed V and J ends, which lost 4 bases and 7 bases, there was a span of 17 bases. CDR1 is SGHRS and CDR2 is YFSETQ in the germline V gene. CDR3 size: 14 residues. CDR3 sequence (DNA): TGCGCCAGCAGCCCCGGACAAGGGAACGGTGAAGCTTTCTTT. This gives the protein CASSPGQGNGEAFF.

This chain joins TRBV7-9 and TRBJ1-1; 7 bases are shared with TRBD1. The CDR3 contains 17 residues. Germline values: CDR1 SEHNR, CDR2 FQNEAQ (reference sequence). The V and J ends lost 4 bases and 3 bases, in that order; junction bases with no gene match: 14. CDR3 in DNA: TGTGCCAGCAGCTCCACACCCTACAGGGGTGGGGACACTGAAGCTTTCTTT. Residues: CASSSTPYRGGDTEAFF.